This note documents a single T cell receptor (beta chain) sequence. The sample belongs to a study of blood T cell repertoires in COVID-19. Study information: The United States, Italy and Spain supplied acute and convalescent COVID-19 samples. PBMCs, B-cell-depleted T cells, or T cells provided the cDNA or gDNA that made up the material.

V lost 2 bases to trimming and J lost 0 bases, with 13 bases between them. Germline CDR1 SGHRS, CDR2 YFSETQ. This CDR3 contains 16 residues. As handled by the study authors: Estimation of nucleated cell counts relied on the amplification of reference gene primers. Sequencing used immunoSEQ multiplex PCR; TCRdb keeps in-frame clones, though not all of them. Clone size and V and J calls were adopted from that table, with D and trimming inferred from the DNA. This table has 150,000 to 200,000 clones, about 86% appearing once. The V gene is TRBV5-1, the J gene TRBJ2-3; TRBD2 is a possible D gene (5 bases). This TCR was recovered from a man aged 55 to 70 with acute or convalescent COVID-19. The sample comprised peripheral blood. This CDR3 is CASSFGLQYSTDTQYF. CDR3 nucleotides: TGCGCCAGCAGCTTTGGACTCCAATATAGCACAGATACGCAGTATTTT.